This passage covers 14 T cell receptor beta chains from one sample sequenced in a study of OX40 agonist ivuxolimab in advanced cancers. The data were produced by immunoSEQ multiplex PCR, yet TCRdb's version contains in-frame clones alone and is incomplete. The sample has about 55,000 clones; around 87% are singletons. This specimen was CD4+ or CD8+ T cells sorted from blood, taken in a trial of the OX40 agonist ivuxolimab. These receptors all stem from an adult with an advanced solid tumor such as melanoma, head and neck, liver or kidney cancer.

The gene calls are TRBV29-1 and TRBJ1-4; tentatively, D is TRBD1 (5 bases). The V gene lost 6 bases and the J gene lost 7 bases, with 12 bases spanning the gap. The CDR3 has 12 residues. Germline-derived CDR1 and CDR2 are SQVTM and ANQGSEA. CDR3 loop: CSVSGPTEKLFF. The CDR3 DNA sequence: TGCAGCGTCTCAGGGCCCACTGAAAAACTGTTTTTT. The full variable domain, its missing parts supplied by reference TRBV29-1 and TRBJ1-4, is SAVISQKPSRDICQRGTSLTIQCQVDSQVTMMFWYRQQPGQSLTLIATANQGSEATYESGFVIDKFPISRPNLTFSTLTVSNMSPEDSSIYLCSVSGPTEKLFFGSGTQLSVL.

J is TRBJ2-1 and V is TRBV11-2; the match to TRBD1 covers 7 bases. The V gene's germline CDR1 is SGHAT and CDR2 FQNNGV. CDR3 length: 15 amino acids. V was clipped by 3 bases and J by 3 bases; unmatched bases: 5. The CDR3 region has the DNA TGTGCCAGCAGCTTCGGGACAGCCTTCTACAATGAGCAGTTCTTC. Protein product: CASSFGTAFYNEQFF.

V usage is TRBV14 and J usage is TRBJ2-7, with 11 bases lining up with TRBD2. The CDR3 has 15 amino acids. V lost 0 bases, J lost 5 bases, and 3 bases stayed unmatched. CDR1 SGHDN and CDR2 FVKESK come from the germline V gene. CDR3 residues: CASSQDTSGSHEQYF. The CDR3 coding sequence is TGTGCCAGCAGCCAAGATACTAGCGGGAGCCACGAGCAGTACTTC.

The CDR3 protein is CASSLRVAVVETQYF. Written as DNA, the CDR3 is TGTGCCAGCAGCTTGAGAGTAGCCGTTGTAGAGACCCAGTACTTC. The rearrangement joins TRBV5-6 to TRBJ2-5; D not resolved. The germline gives CDR1 SGHDT, CDR2 YYEEEE. V shed 1 base and J shed 4 bases, with 14 bases lying between them. The CDR3 contains 15 residues.

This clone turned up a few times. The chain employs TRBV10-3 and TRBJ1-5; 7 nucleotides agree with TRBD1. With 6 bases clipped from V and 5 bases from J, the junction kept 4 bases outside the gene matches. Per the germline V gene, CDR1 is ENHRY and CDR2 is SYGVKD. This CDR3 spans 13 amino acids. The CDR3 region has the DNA TGTGCCATCAGAATAGACAGGGATCAGCCCCAGCATTTT. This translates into CAIRIDRDQPQHF.

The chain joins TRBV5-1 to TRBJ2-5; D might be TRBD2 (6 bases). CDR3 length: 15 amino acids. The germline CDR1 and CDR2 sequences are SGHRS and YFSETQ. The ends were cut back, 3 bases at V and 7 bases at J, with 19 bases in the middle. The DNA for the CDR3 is TGCGCCAGCAGCTCACCCAGGGACTGGGTCCCGACCCAGTACTTC. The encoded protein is CASSSPRDWVPTQYF.

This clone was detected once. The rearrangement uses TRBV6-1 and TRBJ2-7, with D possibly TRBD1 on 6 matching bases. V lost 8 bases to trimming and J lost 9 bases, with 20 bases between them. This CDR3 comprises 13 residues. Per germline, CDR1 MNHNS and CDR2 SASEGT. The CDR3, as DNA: TGTGCCAGCGTGGCAGGGGCTTCCTGGGGGCAGTACTTC. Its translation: CASVAGASWGQYF.

The CDR3 DNA reads as TGTGCCAGCAGTTTACTCGGACCGCTGAGCTCCTACAATGAGCAGTTCTTC. It encodes CASSLLGPLSSYNEQFF. The chain couples TRBV27 to TRBJ2-1; no firm D call. V lost 2 bases and J 0 bases, leaving 14 bases between the germline ends. Germline V gene data show CDR1 as MNHEY and CDR2 as SMNVEV (reference sequence). This CDR3 region has 17 residues.

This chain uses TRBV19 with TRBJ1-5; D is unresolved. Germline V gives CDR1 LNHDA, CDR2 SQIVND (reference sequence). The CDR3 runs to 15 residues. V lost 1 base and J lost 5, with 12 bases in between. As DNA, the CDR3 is TGTGCCAGTAGTATAGCCCGGGGAATAGATCAGCCCCAGCATTTT. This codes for CASSIARGIDQPQHF.

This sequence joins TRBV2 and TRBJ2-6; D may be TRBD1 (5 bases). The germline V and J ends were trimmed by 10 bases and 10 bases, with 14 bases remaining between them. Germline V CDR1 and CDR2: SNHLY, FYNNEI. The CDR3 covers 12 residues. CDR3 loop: CATTSTANVLTF. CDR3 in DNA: TGTGCCACCACATCGACAGCAAACGTCCTGACTTTC. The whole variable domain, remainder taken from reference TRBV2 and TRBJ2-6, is EPEVTQTPSHQVTQMGQEVILRCVPISNHLYFYWYRQILGQKVEFLVSFYNNEISEKSEIFDDQFSVERPDGSNFTLKIRSTKLEDSAMYFCATTSTANVLTFGAGSRLTVL.

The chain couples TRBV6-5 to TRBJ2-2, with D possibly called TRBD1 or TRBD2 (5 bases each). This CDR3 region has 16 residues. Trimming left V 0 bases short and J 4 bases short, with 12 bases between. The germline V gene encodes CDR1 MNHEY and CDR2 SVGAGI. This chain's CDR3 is CASSYSAGRVTGELFF. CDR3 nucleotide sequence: TGTGCCAGCAGTTACTCAGCAGGGCGGGTCACCGGGGAGCTGTTTTTT.

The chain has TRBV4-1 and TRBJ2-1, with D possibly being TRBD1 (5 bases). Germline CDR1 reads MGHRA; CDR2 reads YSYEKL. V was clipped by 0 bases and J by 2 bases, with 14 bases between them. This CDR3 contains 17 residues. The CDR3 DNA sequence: TGCGCCAGCAGCCAAGATCTCCGGACATTTCCCTACAATGAGCAGTTCTTC. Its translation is CASSQDLRTFPYNEQFF.

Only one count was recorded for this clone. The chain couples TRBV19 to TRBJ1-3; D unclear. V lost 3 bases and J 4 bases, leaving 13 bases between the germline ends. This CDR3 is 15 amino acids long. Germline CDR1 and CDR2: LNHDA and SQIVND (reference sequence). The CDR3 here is CASSMRGPGGNTIYF. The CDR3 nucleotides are TGTGCCAGTAGTATGCGAGGCCCGGGCGGAAACACCATATATTTT.

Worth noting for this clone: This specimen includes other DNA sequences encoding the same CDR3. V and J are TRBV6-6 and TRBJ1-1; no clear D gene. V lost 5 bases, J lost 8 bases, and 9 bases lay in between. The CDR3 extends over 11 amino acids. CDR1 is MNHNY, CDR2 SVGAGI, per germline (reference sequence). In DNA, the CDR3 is TGTGCCAGCAGTCCCGGTTTGGAAGCTTTCTTT. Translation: CASSPGLEAFF.